Below, 18 T cell receptor beta chains from the same sample are listed, as sequenced in a study of T and B cells in COVID-19 patients. TRB rearrangements were amplified by multiplex PCR with BIOMED2 TRB-A/B primers. TCRdb re-called the multiplex PCR reads with MiXCR, one entry per CDR3 protein. The sample has about 20,000 distinct CDR3 sequences, 25% to 30% seen once. From blood, about 240-550 ng of genomic DNA served as TRB template. Specimen: blood. The source of these receptors is a human donor who had recovered from COVID-19.

The chain couples TRBV20-1 to TRBJ2-1, with 11 positions matching TRBD2. The CDR3 is 16 residues long. V trimming: 6 bases; J trimming: 9 bases; junction bases outside the gene matches: 16. The germline V gene has CDR1 DFQATT and CDR2 SNEGSKA (reference sequence). Here the CDR3 DNA reads TGCAGTGCCCGCAGGACTAGCGGGCAGTGGAAGGGTGAGCAGTTCTTC. This codes for CSARRTSGQWKGEQFF.

This clonotype was seen ten or more times. The chain employs TRBV6-5 and TRBJ1-6; 7 positions agree with TRBD1. The CDR3 is 16 residues long. V lost 2 bases to trimming and J lost 9 bases; unmatched junction nucleotides: 10. Germline V gene sequence: CDR1 MNHEY, CDR2 SVGAGI. CDR3 DNA sequence: TGTGCCAGCAGTTACGGGACCAACAGGGGCTCTTCACCCCTCCACTTT. This translates into CASSYGTNRGSSPLHF.

The rearrangement uses TRBV19 and TRBJ1-1; 10 bases line up with TRBD1. V was clipped by 5 bases and J by 5 bases; unmatched bases: 8. This CDR3 region has 15 residues. Germline CDR1 LNHDA, CDR2 SQIVND (reference sequence). The CDR3 protein is CASSPYGTGETEAFF. CDR3 coding DNA: TGTGCCAGTAGTCCCTACGGGACAGGGGAGACTGAAGCTTTCTTT.

As to this clonotype: One end of the junction varies from germline; a read error may be responsible. This chain connects TRBV7-9 to TRBJ2-7; D unclear. Germline-derived CDR1 and CDR2 are SEHNR and FQNEAQ (reference sequence). The CDR3 is 13 residues long. This chain's CDR3 is CASSLGTDYERYF. Here the CDR3 DNA reads TGTGCCAGCAGCTTAGGTACAGATTACGAGCGGTACTTC.

This sequence joins TRBV20-1 and TRBJ2-7; a possible D gene is TRBD1 (7 bases). The CDR3 totals 12 residues. CDR1 and CDR2 from the germline V gene are DFQATT and SNEGSKA (reference sequence). Trimming removed 5 bases from V and 5 bases from J, with 13 bases in between. The CDR3 sequence is CSAGGQGDEQYF. Here the CDR3 DNA reads TGCAGTGCTGGGGGGCAGGGGGACGAGCAGTACTTC.

The chain joins TRBV14 to TRBJ2-3; 8 positions match TRBD2. V was pared by 4 bases and J by 3 bases, with 6 bases of the junction left unmatched. The germline V gene has CDR1 SGHDN and CDR2 FVKESK. The CDR3 consists of 15 residues. The CDR3 region is CASSRRGGVTDTQYF. CDR3 bases: TGTGCCAGCAGCCGACGGGGGGGCGTTACAGATACGCAGTATTTT.

The chain is built from TRBV5-1 and TRBJ2-1; 11 bases agree with TRBD2. CDR1 and CDR2 (germline): SGHRS, YFSETQ. With 0 bases clipped from V and 2 bases from J, the junction kept 1 base outside the gene matches. CDR3 length: 16 amino acids. CDR3 nucleotide sequence: TGCGCCAGCAGCTTGGTTAGCGGGAGGGCCTACAATGAGCAGTTCTTC. Translated: CASSLVSGRAYNEQFF.

V gene TRBV7-2 combines with J gene TRBJ1-6; D gene unclear. Trimming shortened V by 2 bases and J by 4 bases, and 15 bases separated the two germline ends. This CDR3 contains 17 residues. Germline V lookup: CDR1 SGHTA, CDR2 FQGNSA. Written as DNA, the CDR3 is TGTGCCAGCAGCTTAAGTGCCCATGATGTATATAATTCACCCCTCCACTTT. Protein: CASSLSAHDVYNSPLHF.

By sample share, this clonotype is medium-sized. The chain employs TRBV11-1 and TRBJ1-1; D is unclear. This CDR3 has 13 amino acids. Trimming took off 4 bases at V and 1 base at J, with 7 bases between the two ends. The germline CDR1 and CDR2 sequences are SGHAT and FQDESV (reference sequence). For the CDR3, the DNA is TGTGCCAGCAGCTCCGGGCCGAACACTGAAGCTTTCTTT. Its translation is CASSSGPNTEAFF. The whole variable domain, remainder taken from reference TRBV11-1 and TRBJ1-1, is EAEVAQSPRYKITEKSQAVAFWCDPISGHATLYWYRQILGQGPELLVQFQDESVVDDSQLPKDRFSAERLKGVDSTLKIQPAELGDSAMYLCASSSGPNTEAFFGQGTRLTVV.

This clonotype was found many times. The gene calls are TRBV5-6 and TRBJ2-1; tentative D call: TRBD1 (5 bases). The germline V and J ends were trimmed by 1 base and 0 bases, with 11 bases remaining between them. The CDR3 runs to 16 residues. CDR1 and CDR2 from the germline V gene are SGHDT and YYEEEE. CDR3 region: CASSLLGRGSYNEQFF. The CDR3 bases are TGTGCCAGCAGCTTGTTGGGAAGGGGCTCCTACAATGAGCAGTTCTTC.

This clonotype is classed as medium-sized. This chain connects TRBV29-1 to TRBJ1-1; no firm D call. CDR3 length equals 11 residues. Germline CDR1 and CDR2: SQVTM and ANQGSEA. The germline V and J ends were trimmed by 2 bases and 0 bases, with 1 base remaining between them. CDR3 sequence reads: CSVEMNTEAFF. The CDR3 DNA follows: TGCAGCGTTGAAATGAACACTGAAGCTTTCTTT. Combining the CDR3 with reference TRBV29-1 and TRBJ1-1 gives the whole variable domain SAVISQKPSRDICQRGTSLTIQCQVDSQVTMMFWYRQQPGQSLTLIATANQGSEATYESGFVIDKFPISRPNLTFSTLTVSNMSPEDSSIYLCSVEMNTEAFFGQGTRLTVV.

V is TRBV29-1 and J is TRBJ2-3; D is perhaps TRBD1 or TRBD2 (6 bases each). Germline V gene sequence: CDR1 SQVTM, CDR2 ANQGSEA. This CDR3 is 15 amino acids long. V gave up 6 bases and J gave up 6 bases, with 22 bases separating them. The CDR3 region has the DNA TGCAGCGTCGATGTTGGTGGGGGGCTGGATGATACGCAGTATTTT. This codes for CSVDVGGGLDDTQYF.

This rearrangement joins TRBV5-1 to TRBJ2-6; 7 bases agree with TRBD1. The J segment lost 2 bases and the V segment lost 2 bases, leaving 1 base of the junction unmatched. CDR3 size: 15 residues. Germline CDR1 is SGHRS and CDR2 is YFSETQ. The CDR3 nucleotides are TGCGCCAGCAGCTTTACAGGGGCTGGGGCCAACGTCCTGACTTTC. It codes for CASSFTGAGANVLTF.

The chain employs TRBV5-1 and TRBJ2-6; 7 bases match TRBD1. With 9 bases clipped from V and 12 bases from J, the junction kept 9 bases outside the gene matches. The CDR3 extends over 12 amino acids. Germline lookup yields CDR1 SGHRS and CDR2 YFSETQ. Here the CDR3 DNA reads TGCGCCACCCAAGGGGACAGTGGCGTCCTGACTTTC. Protein sequence: CATQGDSGVLTF.

This clonotype was recorded a few times. This chain connects TRBV13 to TRBJ2-2; no clear D gene. Trimming cost V 1 base and J 0 bases, with 9 bases left between them. The CDR3 loop spans 16 amino acids. The germline gives CDR1 PRHDT, CDR2 FYEKMQ (reference sequence). CDR3 bases: TGTGCCAGCAGCTTAGCACATCGCGCGAACACCGGGGAGCTGTTTTTT. The encoded protein is CASSLAHRANTGELFF.

This clonotype was detected a few times. The chain combines TRBV6-5 with TRBJ2-3, with 7 bases lining up with TRBD2. V gave up 6 bases and J gave up 0 bases; unmatched junction bases: 9. Germline V gene lookup returns CDR1 MNHEY and CDR2 SVGAGI. The length of the CDR3 is 16 residues. CDR3 sequence reads: CASSTETSRSTDTQYF. The CDR3 nucleotides read TGTGCCAGCAGCACCGAGACTAGCCGTAGCACAGATACGCAGTATTTT.

This clonotype was found a few times. The rearrangement uses TRBV11-2 and TRBJ2-3, with 14 positions matching TRBD2. Trimming took 1 base from V and 3 from J; bases not matched to a gene: 6. This CDR3 comprises 18 residues. Germline assignment: CDR1 SGHAT and CDR2 FQNNGV. The CDR3 nucleotides read TGTGCCAGCAGCTTAGGGGTGACTAGCGGGGGGGGAACAGATACGCAGTATTTT. Translating it yields CASSLGVTSGGGTDTQYF.

Comments on this clonotype: A single base separates this from a much larger clone, so it may be a read error. V usage is TRBV27 and J usage is TRBJ2-2; maybe TRBD2 (6 bases). Germline assignment: CDR1 MNHEY and CDR2 SMNVEV (reference sequence). This CDR3 contains 14 residues. CDR3 sequence reads: CASSLSSPRREPFF. In DNA form, the CDR3 reads TGTGCCAGCAGTTTATCGAGTCCGCGCCGGGAGCCGTTTTTT.